This entry features one T cell receptor beta chain sequence. The antigen is unknown. The data stem from a study of cytomegalovirus exposure and HLA in healthy donors. On the study more broadly: Tens of millions of unique TCR sequences came from HLA-typed donors in an early release. Notes on the study in general: The study listed some 160 cytomegalovirus-associated TCR beta chains.

Trimming removed 1 base at V and 4 bases at J, with 10 bases between. CDR3 length equals 14 residues. CDR1 SEHNR and CDR2 FQNEAQ come from the germline V gene (reference sequence). The PCR contained 60 Vbeta and 13 Jbeta primers. Libraries were prepared by immunoSEQ multiplex PCR; TCRdb keeps only in-frame clonotypes and omits some of them. The sample holds around 62,000 clones, around four fifths seen once. The donors comprised healthy bone marrow donors. The genes are TRBV7-9 and TRBJ1-2; no firm D call. The origin of this receptor is a male donor in good health and CMV-seropositive. Sequencing was carried out using PBMCs. The CDR3 region is CASSLEEVAYGYTF. The CDR3 nucleotides are TGTGCCAGCAGCTTAGAAGAGGTGGCCTATGGCTACACCTTC.